This TCR beta chain comes out of a study of high-grade serous ovarian cancer treatment subgroups. Study-wide results and caveats: Repertoire similarity ranged roughly 0.1 to 0.79 between tumors of one patient.

Tumor tissue was taken before any definitive surgery or chemotherapy was given. Comments on this clone: Its cognate antigen is unknown.

From germline, CDR1 is MNHEY and CDR2 SMNVEV (reference sequence). Trimming cost V 3 bases and J 6 bases, with 15 bases left between them. CDR3 length: 15 amino acids. Repertoires were generated with immunoSEQ multiplex PCR, while TCRdb's copy carries only in-frame clones and drops some. The sample records 15,000 to 20,000 clones, around 79% being singletons. This chain uses TRBV27 with TRBJ2-1; a weak D match, TRBD1 (6 bases). Sequenced: tumor tissue. The clonotype originates from a human donor with high-grade serous ovarian cancer. The CDR3 spells CASSLMGALVNEQFF. CDR3 coding DNA: TGTGCCAGCAGTTTGATGGGGGCCTTAGTCAATGAGCAGTTCTTC.